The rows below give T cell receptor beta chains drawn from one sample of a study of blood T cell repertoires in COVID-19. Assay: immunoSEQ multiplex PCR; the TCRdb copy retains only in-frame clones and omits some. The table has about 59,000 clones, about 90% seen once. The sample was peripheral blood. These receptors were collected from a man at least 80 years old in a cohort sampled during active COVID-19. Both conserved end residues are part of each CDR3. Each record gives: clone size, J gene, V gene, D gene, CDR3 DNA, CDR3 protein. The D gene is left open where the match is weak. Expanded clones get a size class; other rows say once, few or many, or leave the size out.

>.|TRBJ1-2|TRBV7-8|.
TGTGCCAGCAGCTTAGCTCCGACAGCTAACTATGGCTACACCTTC
CASSLAPTANYGYTF
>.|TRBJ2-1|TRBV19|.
TGTGCCAGTAGTATACCCTCTGGGAGGGGGGGCTATAAGTTGTACAATGAGCAGTTCTTC
CASSIPSGRGGYKLYNEQFF
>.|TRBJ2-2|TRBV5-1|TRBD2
TGCGCCAGCAGCTTGGCGGGGGGGGCTACCACCGGGGAGCTGTTTTTT
CASSLAGGATTGELFF
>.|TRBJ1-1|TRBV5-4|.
TGTGCCAGCAGCTTGGCCAGGGCGAACACTGAAGCTTTCTTT
CASSLARANTEAFF
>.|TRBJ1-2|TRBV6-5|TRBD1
TGTGCCAGCAGCCGCGGACAGGCCTATGGCTACACCTTC
CASSRGQAYGYTF
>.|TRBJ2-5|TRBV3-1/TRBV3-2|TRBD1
TGTGCCAGCAGCCCGGGACAGGGAAGAGAGGCCCAGTACTTC
CASSPGQGREAQYF
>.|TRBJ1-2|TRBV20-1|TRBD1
TGCAGTGCCCCGACAGGGCAAGGCTACACCTTC
CSAPTGQGYTF
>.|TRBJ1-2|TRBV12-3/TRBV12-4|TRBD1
TGTGCCAGCAGAGGGACAGGGTACTATGGCTACACCTTC
CASRGTGYYGYTF
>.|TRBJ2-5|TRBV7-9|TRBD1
TGTGCCAGCAGCCCGCGACAGGGCGAGACCCAGTACTTC
CASSPRQGETQYF
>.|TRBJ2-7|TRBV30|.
TGTGCCTGGAGTGCCGGGGGCGAGCAGTACTTC
CAWSAGGEQYF
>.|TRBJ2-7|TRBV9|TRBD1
TGTGCCAGCAGCGTGAGGGGACAGGGGGCTTCCTACGAGCAGTACTTC
CASSVRGQGASYEQYF
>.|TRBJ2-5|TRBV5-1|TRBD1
TGCGCCAGCAGCTTGTGGGGGACAGGGGGAGAGGCCCAGTACTTC
CASSLWGTGGEAQYF
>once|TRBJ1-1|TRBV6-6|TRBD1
TGTGCCAGCAGTCCCGTTCAGGGGGCTAGGAACACTGAAGCTTTCTTT
CASSPVQGARNTEAFF
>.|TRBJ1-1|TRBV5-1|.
TGCGCCAGCAGCTTGCATGCAGGGATAGGAGCTGAAGCTTTCTTT
CASSLHAGIGAEAFF
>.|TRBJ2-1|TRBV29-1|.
TGCAGCGCCCGGGGTCCAAGGGGGGGCATTGGTGAGCAGTTCTTC
CSARGPRGGIGEQFF
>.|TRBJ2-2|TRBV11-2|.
TGTGCCAGCAGCTTAGCGGGGTCGGGTGCCGGGGAGCTGTTTTTT
CASSLAGSGAGELFF
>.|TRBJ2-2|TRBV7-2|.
TGTGCCAGCAGCTTAGCGCGGCGGACCGGGGAGCTGTTTTTT
CASSLARRTGELFF
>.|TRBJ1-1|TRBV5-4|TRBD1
TGTGCCAGCAGCTTGACAGGGGGAATAACTGAAGCTTTCTTT
CASSLTGGITEAFF
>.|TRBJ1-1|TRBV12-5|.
TGTGCTAGTGGTCACAGGGAAATGAACACTGAAGCTTTCTTT
CASGHREMNTEAFF
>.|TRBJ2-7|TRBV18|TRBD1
TGTGCCAGCTCACCCGAGACAGGGCTCCTATACGAGCAGTACTTC
CASSPETGLLYEQYF
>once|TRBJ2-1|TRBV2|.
TGTGCCAGCAGTAAACGGACAGAAGGCAATGAGCAGTTCTTC
CASSKRTEGNEQFF
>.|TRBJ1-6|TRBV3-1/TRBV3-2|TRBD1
TGTGCCAGCAGCTGGACAGGCGGTTCACCCCTCCACTTT
CASSWTGGSPLHF
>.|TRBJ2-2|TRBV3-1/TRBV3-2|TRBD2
TGTGCCAGCAGCCAAATAACCACGGGACTAGCGGAGAACACCGGGGAGCTGTTTTTT
CASSQITTGLAENTGELFF
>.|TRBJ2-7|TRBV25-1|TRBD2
TGTGCCAGCAGCAATGCGGGGGGCCGGCGCGAGCAGTACTTC
CASSNAGGRREQYF
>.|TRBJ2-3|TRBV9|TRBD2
TGTGCCAGCAGCGTAGGTGCTAGCGGGCTCAGGAGTACAGATACGCAGTATTTT
CASSVGASGLRSTDTQYF
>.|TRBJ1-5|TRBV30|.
TGTGCCTGGAGTGTACTCGGGACTGCAAATCAGCCCCAGCATTTT
CAWSVLGTANQPQHF
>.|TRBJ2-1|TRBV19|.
TGTGCCAGTAGTATCCCGACTGGCTCCTACAATGAGCAGTTCTTC
CASSIPTGSYNEQFF
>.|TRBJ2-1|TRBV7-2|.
TGTGCCAGCAGCTTAACTCAAGGAGCGAACAATGAGCAGTTCTTC
CASSLTQGANNEQFF
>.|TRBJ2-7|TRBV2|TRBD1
TGTGCCAGCAGTTCGACAGGGATCTACGAGCAGTACTTC
CASSSTGIYEQYF
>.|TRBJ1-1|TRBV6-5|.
TGTGCCAGCAGGCGACCCGGACAGCAGAACACTGAAGCTTTCTTT
CASRRPGQQNTEAFF
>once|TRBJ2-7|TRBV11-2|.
TGTGCCAGCAGCTTAGATCTCAGGGCAAATTACGAGCAGTACTTC
CASSLDLRANYEQYF
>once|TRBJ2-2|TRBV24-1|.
TGTGCCGTCCAGAACACCGGGGAGCTGTTTTTT
CAVQNTGELFF
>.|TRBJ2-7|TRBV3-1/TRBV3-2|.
TGTGCCAGCAGCCAAGTAGATTACGAGCAGTACTTC
CASSQVDYEQYF
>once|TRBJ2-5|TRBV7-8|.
TGTGCCAGCAGCTTAACCGACAACCAAGAGACCCAGTACTTC
CASSLTDNQETQYF
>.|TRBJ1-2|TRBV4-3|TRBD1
TGCGCCAGCAGCCAAGATGGCCAGGGGGCATACTATGGCTACACCTTC
CASSQDGQGAYYGYTF
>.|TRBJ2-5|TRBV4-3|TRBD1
TGCGCCAGCAGCCAAGATCAGGGGGCGAGGGAGACCCAGTACTTC
CASSQDQGARETQYF
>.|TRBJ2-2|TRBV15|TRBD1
TGTGCCACCAGCAGAGCCCAGGGGGCTGGCGGGGAGCTGTTTTTT
CATSRAQGAGGELFF
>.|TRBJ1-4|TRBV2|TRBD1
TGTGCCAGCAGGACTGGACAGGCAGCAACTAATGAAAAACTGTTTTTT
CASRTGQAATNEKLFF
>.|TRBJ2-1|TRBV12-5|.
TGTGCTAGTGGTTCTCCTTGGCTAGAAAGGAATGAGCAGTTCTTC
CASGSPWLERNEQFF
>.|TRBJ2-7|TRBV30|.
TGTGCCTGGAGTCGAGGGCTGTCTGACGAGCAGTACTTC
CAWSRGLSDEQYF
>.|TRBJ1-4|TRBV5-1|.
TGCGCCAGCAGCACCCGGTTCGGGTCTAATGAAAAACTGTTTTTT
CASSTRFGSNEKLFF
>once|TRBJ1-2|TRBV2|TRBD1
TGTGCCAGCAAACCGGGACAGTTCTATGGCTACACCTTC
CASKPGQFYGYTF
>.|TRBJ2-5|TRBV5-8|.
TGTGCCAGCAGCTCCCGTTCCCAGGGAAGTGAGACCCAGTACTTC
CASSSRSQGSETQYF
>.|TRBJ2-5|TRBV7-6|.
TGTGCCAGCAGCTTGGGGGCGCCGGAAGAGACCCAGTACTTC
CASSLGAPEETQYF
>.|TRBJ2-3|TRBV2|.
TGTGCCGCCGCGGGGCCCACCGCAGATACGCAGTATTTT
CAAAGPTADTQYF
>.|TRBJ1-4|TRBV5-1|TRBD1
TGCGCCAGCAGCCAGGGACAGGGGGGAAAACTGTTTTTT
CASSQGQGGKLFF
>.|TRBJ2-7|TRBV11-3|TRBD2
TGTGCCAGCAGCTTAGGAGTGGGAGGGCCTGACGAGCAGTACTTC
CASSLGVGGPDEQYF
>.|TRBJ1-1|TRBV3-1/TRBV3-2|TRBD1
TGTGCCAGCAGCCAAGGGACAGGAGGAGCTTTCTTT
CASSQGTGGAFF
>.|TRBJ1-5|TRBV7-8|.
TGTGCCAGCAGCTTCGGACAGAAGGAGCCCCAGCATTTT
CASSFGQKEPQHF
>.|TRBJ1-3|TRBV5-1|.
TGCGCCAGCAGCTGGAACATAGGGGACACCATATATTTT
CASSWNIGDTIYF
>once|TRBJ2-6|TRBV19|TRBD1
TGTGCCAGTAGCATAACCGGACAGGGCCGCTCTGGGGCCAACGTCCTGACTTTC
CASSITGQGRSGANVLTF
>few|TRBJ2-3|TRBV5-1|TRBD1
TGCGCCAGCAGCTCCGGGACAGGGTGGGGCACAGATACGCAGTATTTT
CASSSGTGWGTDTQYF
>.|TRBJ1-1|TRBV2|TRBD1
TGTGCCAGCAGTGACCGGAGGACAGGGACTGAAGCTTTCTTT
CASSDRRTGTEAFF
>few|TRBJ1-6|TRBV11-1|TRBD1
TGTGCCAGCAGCCCAAGACAGGGACCGAATTCACCCCTCCACTTT
CASSPRQGPNSPLHF
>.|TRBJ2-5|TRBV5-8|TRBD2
TGTGCCAGCAGGACTAGCGGGAAGCTTCGGGAGACCCAGTACTTC
CASRTSGKLRETQYF
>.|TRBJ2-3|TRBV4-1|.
TGCGCCAGCAGCCAAGACCGACAAGTTGATACGCAGTATTTT
CASSQDRQVDTQYF
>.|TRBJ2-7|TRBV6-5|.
TGTGCCAGCAGTTACTCGCAGGGAACCTACGAGCAGTACTTC
CASSYSQGTYEQYF
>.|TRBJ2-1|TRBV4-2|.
TGTGCCAGCAGCCAAGGGGCCTCTATCAATGAGCAGTTCTTC
CASSQGASINEQFF